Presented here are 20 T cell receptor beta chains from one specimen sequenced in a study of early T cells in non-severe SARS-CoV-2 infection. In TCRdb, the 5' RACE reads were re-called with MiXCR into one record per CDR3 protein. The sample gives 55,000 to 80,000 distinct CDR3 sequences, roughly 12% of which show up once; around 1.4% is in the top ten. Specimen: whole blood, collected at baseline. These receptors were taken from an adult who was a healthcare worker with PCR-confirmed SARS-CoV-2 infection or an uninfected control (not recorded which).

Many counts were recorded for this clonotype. This CDR3 is CASSERAHYNEQFF. As DNA, the CDR3 is TGTGCCAGCAGCGAGCGGGCGCACTACAATGAGCAGTTCTTC. The rearrangement joins TRBV11-2 to TRBJ2-1, with D perhaps matching TRBD2 (6 bases). V lost 5 bases to trimming and J lost 3 bases, with 11 bases between them. Per the germline V gene, CDR1 is SGHAT and CDR2 is FQNNGV. This CDR3 spans 14 amino acids.

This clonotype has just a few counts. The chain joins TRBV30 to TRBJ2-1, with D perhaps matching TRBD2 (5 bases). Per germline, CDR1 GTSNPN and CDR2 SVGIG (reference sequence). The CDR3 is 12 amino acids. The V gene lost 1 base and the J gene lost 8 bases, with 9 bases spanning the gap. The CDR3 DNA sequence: TGTGCCTGGAGTGGGGTCGGGGATGAGCAGTTCTTC. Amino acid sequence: CAWSGVGDEQFF.

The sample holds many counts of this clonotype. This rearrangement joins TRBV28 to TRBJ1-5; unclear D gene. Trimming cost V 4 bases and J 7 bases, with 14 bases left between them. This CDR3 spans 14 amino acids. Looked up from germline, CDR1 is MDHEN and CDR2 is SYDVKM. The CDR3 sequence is CASSSLGSGQPQHF. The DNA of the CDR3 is TGTGCCAGCAGTTCCCTGGGATCTGGGCAGCCCCAGCATTTT.

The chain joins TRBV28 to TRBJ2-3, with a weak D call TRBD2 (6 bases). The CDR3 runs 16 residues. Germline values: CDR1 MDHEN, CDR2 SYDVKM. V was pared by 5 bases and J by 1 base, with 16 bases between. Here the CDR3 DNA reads TGTGCCAGCAGTCCTCCTCCGCGGGGAGGCACAGATACGCAGTATTTT. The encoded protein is CASSPPPRGGTDTQYF.

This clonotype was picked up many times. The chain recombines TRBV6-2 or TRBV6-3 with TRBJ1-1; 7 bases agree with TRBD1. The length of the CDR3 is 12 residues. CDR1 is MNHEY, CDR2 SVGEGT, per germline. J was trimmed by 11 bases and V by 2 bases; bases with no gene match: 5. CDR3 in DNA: TGTGCCAGCAGTTACACAGGGGAGATGGCTTTCTTT. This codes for CASSYTGEMAFF.

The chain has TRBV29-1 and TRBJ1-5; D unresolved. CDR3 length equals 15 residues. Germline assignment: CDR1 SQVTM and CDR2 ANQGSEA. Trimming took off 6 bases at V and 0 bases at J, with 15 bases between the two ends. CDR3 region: CSVTLEGISNQPQHF. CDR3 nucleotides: TGCAGCGTGACTCTGGAGGGAATTAGCAATCAGCCCCAGCATTTT.

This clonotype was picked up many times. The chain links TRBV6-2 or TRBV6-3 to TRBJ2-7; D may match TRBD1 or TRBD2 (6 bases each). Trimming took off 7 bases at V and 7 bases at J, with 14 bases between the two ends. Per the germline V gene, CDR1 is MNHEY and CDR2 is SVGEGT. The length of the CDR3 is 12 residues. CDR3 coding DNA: TGTGCCAGCATCGGTCGGGGGCATGAGCAGTACTTC. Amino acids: CASIGRGHEQYF.

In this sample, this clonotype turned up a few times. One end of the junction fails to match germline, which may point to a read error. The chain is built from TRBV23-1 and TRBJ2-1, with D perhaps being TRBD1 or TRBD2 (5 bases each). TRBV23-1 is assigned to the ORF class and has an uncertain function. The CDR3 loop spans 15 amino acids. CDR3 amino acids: CASSQATSGTQTGHF. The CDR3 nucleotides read TGCGCCAGCAGTCAAGCAACCTCGGGGACCCAGACCGGACACTTC.

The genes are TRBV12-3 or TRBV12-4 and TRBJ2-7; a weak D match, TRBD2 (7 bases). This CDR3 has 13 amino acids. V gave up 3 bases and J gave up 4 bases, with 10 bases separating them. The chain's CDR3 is CASSFGGLYEQYF. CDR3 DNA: TGTGCCAGCAGTTTCGGGGGGCTGTACGAGCAGTACTTC.

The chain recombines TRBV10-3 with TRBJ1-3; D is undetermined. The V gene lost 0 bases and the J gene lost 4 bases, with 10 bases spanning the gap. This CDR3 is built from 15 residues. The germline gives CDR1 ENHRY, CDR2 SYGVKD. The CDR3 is CAISESYVGGNTIYF. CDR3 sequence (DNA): TGTGCCATCAGTGAGTCATATGTAGGAGGAAACACCATATATTTT.

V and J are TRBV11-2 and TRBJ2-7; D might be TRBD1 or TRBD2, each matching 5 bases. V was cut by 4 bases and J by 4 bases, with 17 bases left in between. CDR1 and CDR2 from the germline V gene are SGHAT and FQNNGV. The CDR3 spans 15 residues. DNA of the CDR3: TGTGCCAGCAGCTCCCCGGGATCGGACACGTACGAGCAGTACTTC. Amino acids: CASSSPGSDTYEQYF.

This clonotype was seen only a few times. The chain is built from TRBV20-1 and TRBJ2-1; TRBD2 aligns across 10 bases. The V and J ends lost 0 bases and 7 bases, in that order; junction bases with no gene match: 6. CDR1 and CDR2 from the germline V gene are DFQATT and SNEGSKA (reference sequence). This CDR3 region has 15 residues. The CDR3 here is CSARDLTSGTNEQFF. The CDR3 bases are TGCAGTGCTAGAGATCTTACTAGCGGGACGAATGAGCAGTTCTTC.

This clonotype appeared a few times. Here the CDR3 reads CASSRDRVAEAFF. DNA for the CDR3: TGTGCCAGCAGCAGGGACAGGGTCGCTGAAGCTTTCTTT. The rearrangement links TRBV12-3 or TRBV12-4 to TRBJ1-1, with 9 positions matching TRBD1. CDR3 length: 13 residues. V trimming: 6 bases; J trimming: 6 bases; junction bases outside the gene matches: 5.

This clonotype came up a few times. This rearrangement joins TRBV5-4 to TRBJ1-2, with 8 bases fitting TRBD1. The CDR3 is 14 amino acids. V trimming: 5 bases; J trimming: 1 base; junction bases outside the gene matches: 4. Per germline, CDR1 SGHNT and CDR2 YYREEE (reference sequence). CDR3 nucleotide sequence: TGTGCCAGCAGTCGAGGACAGGGTAACTATGGCTACACCTTC. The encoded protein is CASSRGQGNYGYTF.

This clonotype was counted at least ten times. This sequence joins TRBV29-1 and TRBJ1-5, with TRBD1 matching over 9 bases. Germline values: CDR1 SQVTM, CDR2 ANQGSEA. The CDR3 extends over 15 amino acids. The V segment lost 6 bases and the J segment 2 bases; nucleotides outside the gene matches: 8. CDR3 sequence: CSVPHRQGGNQPQHF. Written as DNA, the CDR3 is TGCAGCGTCCCTCATCGACAGGGGGGCAATCAGCCCCAGCATTTT.

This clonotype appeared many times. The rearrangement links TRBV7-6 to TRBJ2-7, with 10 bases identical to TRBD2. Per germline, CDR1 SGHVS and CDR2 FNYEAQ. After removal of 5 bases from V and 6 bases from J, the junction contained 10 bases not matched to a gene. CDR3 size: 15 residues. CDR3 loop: CASSGGAGGIGEQYF. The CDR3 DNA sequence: TGTGCCAGCAGCGGAGGAGCGGGGGGGATAGGCGAGCAGTACTTC. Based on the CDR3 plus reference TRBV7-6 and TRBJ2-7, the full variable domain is GAGVSQSPRYKVTKRGQDVALRCDPISGHVSLYWYRQALGQGPEFLTYFNYEAQQDKSGLPNDRFSAERPEGSISTLTIQRTEQRDSAMYRCASSGGAGGIGEQYFGPGTRLTVT.

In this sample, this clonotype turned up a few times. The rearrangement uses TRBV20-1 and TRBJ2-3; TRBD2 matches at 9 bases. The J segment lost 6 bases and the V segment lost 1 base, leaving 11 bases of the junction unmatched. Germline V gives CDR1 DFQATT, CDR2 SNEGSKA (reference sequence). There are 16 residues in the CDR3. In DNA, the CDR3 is TGCAGTGCTAGAGGGGCAGTGGGCGGGAGGGGTGATACGCAGTATTTT. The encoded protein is CSARGAVGGRGDTQYF.

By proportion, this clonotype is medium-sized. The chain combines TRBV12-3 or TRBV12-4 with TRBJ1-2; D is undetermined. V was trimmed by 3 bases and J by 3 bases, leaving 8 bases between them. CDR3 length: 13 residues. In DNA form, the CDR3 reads TGTGCCAGCAGTTTCCTGGAGGACTATGGCTACACCTTC. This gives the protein CASSFLEDYGYTF.

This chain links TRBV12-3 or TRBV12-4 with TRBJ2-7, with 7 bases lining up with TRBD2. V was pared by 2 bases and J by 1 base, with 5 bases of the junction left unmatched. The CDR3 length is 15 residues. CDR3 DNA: TGTGCCAGCAGTTTAACGGGAGGCCTATCCTACGAGCAGTACTTC. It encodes CASSLTGGLSYEQYF.

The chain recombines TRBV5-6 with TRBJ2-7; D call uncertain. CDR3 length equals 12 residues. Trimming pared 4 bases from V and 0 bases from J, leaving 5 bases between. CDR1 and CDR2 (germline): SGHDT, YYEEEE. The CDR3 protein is CASSHSSYEQYF. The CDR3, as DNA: TGTGCCAGCAGCCATAGCTCCTACGAGCAGTACTTC.